This T cell receptor (beta chain) was recovered during a study of T cells in Graves' hyperthyroidism and ophthalmopathy. As for the study in general: Peripheral blood draws took place at initial diagnosis, ahead of any treatment.

Researchers amplified the TCR beta CDR3 regions from RNA transcripts. A set of HTBI primers served as the primers for a first-round RT-PCR of the TCR CDR3. TCRdb itself ran the multiplex PCR reads through MiXCR, one entry per CDR3 protein. The data show some 770,000 distinct CDR3 sequences, roughly 15% seen once. Based on clinical symptoms, serum thyroxine and TRAb, thyroid ultrasound and orbital computed tomography, diagnoses were reached. PBMCs came from around 9.7 ml fresh peripheral blood. Study results and limitations: Among thyroid clonotypes expanded above 0.001, most also appeared in blood.

This clonotype was seen repeatedly, ten times or more. Its antigen is undetermined. Specimen: blood. This TCR was recovered from a man in his late teens or twenties with Graves' hyperthyroidism.

CDR3 in DNA: TGTGCCAGCTCACTCACGACAGGCGCCCTTGAGGCTTTCTTT. It is translated as CASSLTTGALEAFF. This chain connects TRBV18 to TRBJ1-1, with D possibly TRBD1 on 6 matching bases. Trimming removed 4 bases at V and 11 bases at J, with 20 bases between. CDR1 and CDR2 from the germline V gene are KGHSH and LQKENI. The length of the CDR3 is 14 residues.